This T cell receptor beta chain derives from a study of blood T cell repertoires in COVID-19. Study as a whole: Specimens from acute and convalescent COVID-19 originated in the United States, Italy and Spain. Sources were T cells, B-cell-depleted T cells, or PBMCs; the material itself was cDNA or gDNA.

Cohorts were based on clinical histories the participants reported. In the original analysis: Amplification of reference gene primers was used by the study to estimate nucleated cell counts. Here immunoSEQ multiplex PCR was the method, and the copy in TCRdb shows in-frame clones only, minus some. D and trimming come from the DNA, and the V and J calls and clone size come from that table. The sample has 200,000 to 250,000 clones, less than 90% seen once. Germline V gives CDR1 MNHEY, CDR2 SVGEGT. CDR3 size: 13 residues. V shed 0 bases and J shed 8 bases, with 10 bases lying between them. This clone was counted only a few times.

The sequence was collected from a woman younger than 45 who had recovered from COVID-19. This sequence joins TRBV6-2 or TRBV6-3 and TRBJ1-2, with D unclear. Sample: PBMCs or T cells enriched from blood (not recorded which). This CDR3 is CASSYSGPGGYTF. CDR3 nucleotide sequence: TGTGCCAGCAGTTACTCGGGCCCCGGAGGCTACACCTTC.